Included here is one T cell receptor (beta chain) sequence, with context. The protocol was immunoSEQ multiplex PCR, while the TCRdb copy is restricted to in-frame clones and leaves out a portion. The table has about 100,000 clones, about 90% seen once. The data originate from a study of blood T cell repertoires in COVID-19. This clonotype was obtained from a young man in a cohort sampled during active COVID-19. Sequencing was performed on peripheral blood.

CDR3 in DNA: TGTGCCCATCAACCGGGCCCAGGGGTGGCAGATACGCAGTATTTT. As protein: CAHQPGPGVADTQYF. This rearrangement joins TRBV10-3 to TRBJ2-3, with TRBD1 as a possible D gene (6 bases). The CDR3 spans 15 residues. The V and J ends lost 11 bases and 4 bases respectively, with 22 bases between them. Germline CDR1 ENHRY, CDR2 SYGVKD.